This T cell receptor beta chain was sequenced in a study of T-cell reconstitution after alpha-beta-depleted transplantation in children. Study-wide results and limits: A year post-transplant, T-cell counts and diversity derived mostly from newly produced T cells. The origin of alpha-beta T cells about two months after transplant was reportedly several hundred expanded graft clones. There were some patients whose high TCRbeta diversity at day 60 came from surviving recipient T cells and thymic progenitors.

The V end lost 7 bases, the J end lost 3 bases, and 10 bases lay between the germline ends. The CDR3 spans 13 residues. This clonotype was observed many times. Its antigen is not identified. Unique molecular identifiers tagged the TCRbeta library. TCRdb reprocessed the PCR reads via MiXCR and lists one record per CDR3 protein. Among about 640,000 distinct CDR3 sequences listed, 10% to 15% were seen once. The chain is built from TRBV12-3 or TRBV12-4 and TRBJ1-5; D is ambiguous. The receptor was isolated from a male patient younger than 18 who had a stem cell transplant for acute myeloid leukemia, so the T cells may come from the graft donor. This material consisted of PBMCs, mostly from graft donor cells, taken 360 days after TCRalphabeta/CD19-depleted stem cell transplant. CDR3 loop: CASKGPLNQPQHF. CDR3 bases: TGTGCCAGCAAGGGCCCTCTCAATCAGCCCCAGCATTTT.